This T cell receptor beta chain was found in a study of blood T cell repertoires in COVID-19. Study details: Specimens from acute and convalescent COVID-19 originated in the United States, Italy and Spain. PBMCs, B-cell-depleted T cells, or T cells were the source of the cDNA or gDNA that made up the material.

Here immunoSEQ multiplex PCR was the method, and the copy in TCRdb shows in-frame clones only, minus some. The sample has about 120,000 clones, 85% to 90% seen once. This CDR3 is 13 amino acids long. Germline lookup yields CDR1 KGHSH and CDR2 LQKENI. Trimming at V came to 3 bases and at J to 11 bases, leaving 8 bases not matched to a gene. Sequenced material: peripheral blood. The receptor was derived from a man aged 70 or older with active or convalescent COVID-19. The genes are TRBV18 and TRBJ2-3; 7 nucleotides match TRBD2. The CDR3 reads CASSPGPGEGQYF. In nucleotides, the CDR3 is TGTGCCAGCTCACCCGGGCCCGGGGAGGGGCAGTATTTT.